Listed below are T cell receptor beta chains from one sample, sequenced in a study of blood T cell repertoires in COVID-19. Generated by immunoSEQ multiplex PCR, the TCRdb table keeps only in-frame clones and is missing some. The top ten clones hold more than 0.95% of a sample with 240,000 or so clones, 88% of them seen once. Sample: peripheral blood. The receptors originated from a woman between 35 and 50 years old who had recovered from COVID-19. Both conserved end residues are part of each CDR3. The order of the fields is V gene, J gene, clone size, CDR3 protein. Size tells how often a clone was seen (once, few, many) or the class of an expanded clone, and some rows leave it out.

V gene: TRBV7-2; J gene: TRBJ1-1; clone size: few; CDR3 protein: CASRQTLTGNTEAFF
V gene: TRBV19; J gene: TRBJ1-6; clone size: -; CDR3 protein: CASSMGQENSPLHF
V gene: TRBV9; J gene: TRBJ2-2; clone size: -; CDR3 protein: CASSVAGGSANTGELFF
V gene: TRBV18; J gene: TRBJ2-5; clone size: -; CDR3 protein: CASSPKLAGGETQYF
V gene: TRBV7-2; J gene: TRBJ1-4; clone size: -; CDR3 protein: CASSLGGTGNEKLFF
V gene: TRBV11-2; J gene: TRBJ2-3; clone size: once; CDR3 protein: CASSLDDRLPMDF
V gene: TRBV30; J gene: TRBJ1-1; clone size: -; CDR3 protein: CAWSVRVAGPLNTEAFF
V gene: TRBV27; J gene: TRBJ2-7; clone size: -; CDR3 protein: CASSAAYEQYF
V gene: TRBV27; J gene: TRBJ2-2; clone size: -; CDR3 protein: CASSRRTGGTGELFF
V gene: TRBV19; J gene: TRBJ1-5; clone size: -; CDR3 protein: CASSMGPAGNQPQHF
V gene: TRBV5-1; J gene: TRBJ2-3; clone size: -; CDR3 protein: CASSLAGRSTDTQYF
V gene: TRBV4-1; J gene: TRBJ1-5; clone size: -; CDR3 protein: CASSQDPPDRVLGNQPQHF
V gene: TRBV4-3; J gene: TRBJ2-7; clone size: -; CDR3 protein: CASSQDLGTYYEQYF
V gene: TRBV7-2; J gene: TRBJ1-2; clone size: -; CDR3 protein: CASSPREGPPYGYTF
V gene: TRBV7-6; J gene: TRBJ1-1; clone size: -; CDR3 protein: CASSFGGPSNTEAFF
V gene: TRBV6-2/TRBV6-3; J gene: TRBJ2-3; clone size: -; CDR3 protein: CASSPRQGVIGDTQYF
V gene: TRBV14; J gene: TRBJ1-5; clone size: -; CDR3 protein: CASSQRGNQPQHF
V gene: TRBV11-3; J gene: TRBJ1-4; clone size: -; CDR3 protein: CASSPGQGRPDEKLFF
V gene: TRBV24-1; J gene: TRBJ2-3; clone size: -; CDR3 protein: CATSDRTSGRNTQYF
V gene: TRBV5-1; J gene: TRBJ2-1; clone size: -; CDR3 protein: CASSLGLSGGGRSYNEQFF
V gene: TRBV6-5; J gene: TRBJ2-3; clone size: -; CDR3 protein: CASSTLAGGDTQYF
V gene: TRBV23-1; J gene: TRBJ2-7; clone size: -; CDR3 protein: CASSRAGGSYEQYF
V gene: TRBV18; J gene: TRBJ2-7; clone size: -; CDR3 protein: CASSPSGLGSYEQYF
V gene: TRBV30; J gene: TRBJ1-2; clone size: -; CDR3 protein: CAWGGGAHKYGYTF
V gene: TRBV9; J gene: TRBJ2-3; clone size: -; CDR3 protein: CASKSSVSTDTQYF
V gene: TRBV19; J gene: TRBJ2-6; clone size: -; CDR3 protein: CASSPDRTGANVLTF
V gene: TRBV7-9; J gene: TRBJ2-5; clone size: -; CDR3 protein: CASNIGAQETQYF
V gene: TRBV29-1; J gene: TRBJ2-7; clone size: few; CDR3 protein: CSTRDTPYYEQYF
V gene: TRBV9; J gene: TRBJ1-4; clone size: -; CDR3 protein: CASSKRTGGGEKLFF
V gene: TRBV10-3; J gene: TRBJ1-2; clone size: -; CDR3 protein: CAIKRDSSFNYGYTF
V gene: TRBV7-3; J gene: TRBJ2-1; clone size: -; CDR3 protein: CASSAGLAGRTFF
V gene: TRBV30; J gene: TRBJ2-5; clone size: -; CDR3 protein: CAWSGGGGQETQYF
V gene: TRBV5-1; J gene: TRBJ2-5; clone size: -; CDR3 protein: CASSRSPGGETQYF
V gene: TRBV3-1/TRBV3-2; J gene: TRBJ2-5; clone size: -; CDR3 protein: CASSQVTGSQYF
V gene: TRBV10-3; J gene: TRBJ1-2; clone size: -; CDR3 protein: CAISGGQGPLYGYTF
V gene: TRBV28; J gene: TRBJ1-6; clone size: -; CDR3 protein: CASSLQGGSYNSPLHF
V gene: TRBV5-1; J gene: TRBJ2-3; clone size: -; CDR3 protein: CASSPGTSGYPQYF
V gene: TRBV19; J gene: TRBJ1-1; clone size: -; CDR3 protein: CASSEGQGGTEAFF
V gene: TRBV6-6; J gene: TRBJ1-5; clone size: -; CDR3 protein: CASSYLGEDQPQHF
V gene: TRBV2; J gene: TRBJ2-5; clone size: -; CDR3 protein: CASSAGSGREDQETQYF
V gene: TRBV19; J gene: TRBJ1-1; clone size: -; CDR3 protein: CATRQGLAFF